What follows are 4 T cell receptor beta chains derived from one specimen sequenced in a study of cytomegalovirus exposure and HLA in healthy donors. A multiplex PCR was run with 60 Vbeta primers and 13 Jbeta primers. The protocol was immunoSEQ multiplex PCR, while the TCRdb copy is restricted to in-frame clones and leaves out a portion. The table shows over 150,000 clones, with 65% to 80% occurring only once. Sample: PBMCs. Source of these receptors: a woman aged 40 to 55 in good health and CMV-seropositive.

This chain joins TRBV18 and TRBJ1-2; weak D call: TRBD1 (6 bases). This CDR3 has 14 amino acids. Trimming pared 5 bases from V and 6 bases from J, leaving 16 bases between. CDR1 is KGHSH and CDR2 is LQKENI in the germline V gene. The CDR3 spells CASSFYRDTDGYTF. The CDR3 nucleotides read TGTGCCAGCTCATTCTACCGGGACACAGATGGCTACACCTTC.

The chain recombines TRBV7-2 with TRBJ2-3, with D possibly being TRBD1 (5 bases). This CDR3 has 15 amino acids. Germline V gene data show CDR1 as SGHTA and CDR2 as FQGNSA. Trimming shortened V by 2 bases and J by 4 bases, and 13 bases separated the two germline ends. The CDR3 DNA sequence: TGTGCCAGCAGCTTACAAGGGGTGGGTTCAGATACGCAGTATTTT. Its translation is CASSLQGVGSDTQYF.

The chain links TRBV13 to TRBJ2-1; 7 nucleotides match TRBD2. This CDR3 region has 18 residues. V was clipped by 5 bases and J by 7 bases; unmatched bases: 20. Looked up from germline, CDR1 is PRHDT and CDR2 is FYEKMQ (reference sequence). CDR3 sequence reads: CASSAPSAGTITSNEQFF. The CDR3 region has the DNA TGTGCCAGCAGCGCCCCCTCTGCCGGGACTATCACCTCGAATGAGCAGTTCTTC. Looking up the rest from reference TRBV13 and TRBJ2-1 gives the full variable domain: AAGVIQSPRHLIKEKRETATLKCYPIPRHDTVYWYQQGPGQDPQFLISFYEKMQSDKGSIPDRFSAQQFSDYHSELNMSSLELGDSALYFCASSAPSAGTITSNEQFFGPGTRLTVL.

The V call is TRBV4-3, the J call TRBJ2-5; tentative D call: TRBD2 (7 bases). CDR1 is LGHNA, CDR2 YSLEER, per germline. The CDR3 spans 15 residues. V was shortened by 4 bases and J by 2 bases, with 14 bases between the two germline ends. In DNA, the CDR3 is TGCGCCAGCAGCCCGTGGGGGGGGCAACAAGAGACCCAGTACTTC. This sequence encodes CASSPWGGQQETQYF.